This T cell receptor (beta chain) came from a study of OX40 agonist ivuxolimab in advanced cancers. Study-level background: Cancers in dose escalation were hepatocellular, melanoma, renal cell and head and neck. Subjects had a mean age of roughly 60 years, with a range of about 23 to 79; 82.7% were male. Earlier treatment with anti-PD-1, anti-PD-L1 or anti-CTLA-4 was permitted, and roughly 42% had received some.

A note on this clone: Its cognate antigen is unknown. The sample contains more than one DNA sequence encoding this CDR3.

The V end was cut by 0 bases, the J end by 0 bases, with 6 bases between. The V gene's germline CDR1 is LGHNA and CDR2 YNFKEQ. CDR3 size: 15 residues. Profiled with immunoSEQ multiplex PCR; TCRdb holds only in-frame clones, not every one. The data show approximately 79,000 clones, with around 94% seen just once and about a fifth held by the top ten. General study findings and limits: Low clonal expansion, among the lowest seen, marked partial responders at 0.1-3.0 mg/kg.

The specimen comprised CD4+ or CD8+ T cells sorted from blood, sampled in a trial of the OX40 agonist ivuxolimab. The chain is built from TRBV4-2 and TRBJ2-1; D unclear. The sequence was obtained from an adult with an advanced solid tumor such as melanoma, head and neck, liver or kidney cancer. The CDR3 reads CASSQEGPSYNEQFF. CDR3 in DNA: TGTGCCAGCAGCCAAGAAGGCCCCTCCTACAATGAGCAGTTCTTC.